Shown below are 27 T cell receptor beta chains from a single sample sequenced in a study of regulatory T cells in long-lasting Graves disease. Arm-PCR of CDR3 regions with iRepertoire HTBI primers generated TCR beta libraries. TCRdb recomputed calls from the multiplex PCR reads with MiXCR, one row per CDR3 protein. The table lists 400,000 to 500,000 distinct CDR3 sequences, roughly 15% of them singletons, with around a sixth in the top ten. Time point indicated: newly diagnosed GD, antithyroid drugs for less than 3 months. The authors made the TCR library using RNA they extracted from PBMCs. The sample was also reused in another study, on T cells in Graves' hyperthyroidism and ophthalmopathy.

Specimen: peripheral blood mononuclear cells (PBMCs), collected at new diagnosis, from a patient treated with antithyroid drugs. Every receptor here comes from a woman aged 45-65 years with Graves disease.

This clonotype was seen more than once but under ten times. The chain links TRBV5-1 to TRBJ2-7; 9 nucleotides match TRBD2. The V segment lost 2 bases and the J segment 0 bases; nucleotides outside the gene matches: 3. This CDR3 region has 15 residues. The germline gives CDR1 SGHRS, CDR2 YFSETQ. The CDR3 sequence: CASSFGLASSYEQYF. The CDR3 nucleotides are TGCGCCAGCAGCTTTGGACTAGCGAGCTCCTACGAGCAGTACTTC.

The CDR3 bases are TGTGCCAGCAGTTTTGCGGGGATGGGTGAAAAACTGTTTTTT. Its protein is CASSFAGMGEKLFF. This chain joins TRBV12-3 or TRBV12-4 and TRBJ1-4; D remains unclear. V lost 3 bases, J lost 7 bases, and 12 bases lay in between. The CDR3 length is 14 residues.

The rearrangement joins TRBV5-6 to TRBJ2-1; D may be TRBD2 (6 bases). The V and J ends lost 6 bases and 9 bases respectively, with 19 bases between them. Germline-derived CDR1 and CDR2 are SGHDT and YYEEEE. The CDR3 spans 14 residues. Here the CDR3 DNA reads TGTGCCAGCACCCCCGGTCCGGGAGACTCTGAGCAGTTCTTC. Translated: CASTPGPGDSEQFF.

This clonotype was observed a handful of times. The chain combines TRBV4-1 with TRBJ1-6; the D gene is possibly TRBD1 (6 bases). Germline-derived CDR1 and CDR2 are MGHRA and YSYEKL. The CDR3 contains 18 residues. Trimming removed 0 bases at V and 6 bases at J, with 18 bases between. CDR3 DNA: TGCGCCAGCAGCCAAGATGGAACGCGGGGGGCTTCTAATTCACCCCTCCACTTT. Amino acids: CASSQDGTRGASNSPLHF.

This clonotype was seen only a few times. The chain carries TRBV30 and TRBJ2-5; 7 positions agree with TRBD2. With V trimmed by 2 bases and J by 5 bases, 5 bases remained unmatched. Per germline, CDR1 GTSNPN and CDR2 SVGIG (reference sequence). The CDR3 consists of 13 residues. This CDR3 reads CAWSWREYETQYF. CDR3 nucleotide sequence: TGTGCCTGGAGTTGGCGGGAGTACGAGACCCAGTACTTC.

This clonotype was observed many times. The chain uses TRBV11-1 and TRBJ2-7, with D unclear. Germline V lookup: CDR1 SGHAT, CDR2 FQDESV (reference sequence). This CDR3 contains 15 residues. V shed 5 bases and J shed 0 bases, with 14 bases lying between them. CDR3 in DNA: TGTGCCAGCAGCAAAAGACAAGCGCCCTCCTACGAGCAGTACTTC. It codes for CASSKRQAPSYEQYF. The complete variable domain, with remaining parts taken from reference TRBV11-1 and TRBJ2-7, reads EAEVAQSPRYKITEKSQAVAFWCDPISGHATLYWYRQILGQGPELLVQFQDESVVDDSQLPKDRFSAERLKGVDSTLKIQPAELGDSAMYLCASSKRQAPSYEQYFGPGTRLTVT.

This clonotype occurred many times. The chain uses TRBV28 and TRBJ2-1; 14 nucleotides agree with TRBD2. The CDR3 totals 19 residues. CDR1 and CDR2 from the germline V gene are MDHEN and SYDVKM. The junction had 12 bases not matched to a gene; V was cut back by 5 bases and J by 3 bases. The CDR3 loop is CASSTKPGLAGVGYNEQFF. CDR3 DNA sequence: TGTGCCAGCAGTACAAAGCCGGGACTAGCGGGAGTTGGCTACAATGAGCAGTTCTTC.

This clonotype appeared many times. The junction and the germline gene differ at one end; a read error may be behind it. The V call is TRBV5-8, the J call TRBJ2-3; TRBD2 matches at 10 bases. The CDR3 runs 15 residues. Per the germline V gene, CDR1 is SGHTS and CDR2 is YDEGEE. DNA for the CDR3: TGCGCCAGCAGCTTACTAGCGGGACTAGTAGATACGCAGTATTTT. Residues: CASSLLAGLVDTQYF. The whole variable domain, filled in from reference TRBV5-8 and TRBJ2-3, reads EAGVTQSPTHLIKTRGQQATLRCSPISGHTSVYWYQQALGLGLQFLLWYDEGEERNRGNFPPRFSGRQFPNYSSELNVNALELEDSALYLCASSLLAGLVDTQYFGPGTRLTVL.

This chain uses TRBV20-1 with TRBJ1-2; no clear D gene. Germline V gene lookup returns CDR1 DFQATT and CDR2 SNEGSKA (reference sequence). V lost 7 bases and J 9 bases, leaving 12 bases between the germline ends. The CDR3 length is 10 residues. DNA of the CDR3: TGCAGTGTCAATAGGGATTGCTACACCTTC. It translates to CSVNRDCYTF.

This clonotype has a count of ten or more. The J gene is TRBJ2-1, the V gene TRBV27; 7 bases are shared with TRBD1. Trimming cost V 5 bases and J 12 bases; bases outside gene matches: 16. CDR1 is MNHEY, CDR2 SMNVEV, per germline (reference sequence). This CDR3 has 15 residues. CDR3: CASSINLKGGSGQFF. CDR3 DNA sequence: TGTGCCAGCAGTATCAACCTCAAAGGGGGCTCCGGGCAGTTCTTC.

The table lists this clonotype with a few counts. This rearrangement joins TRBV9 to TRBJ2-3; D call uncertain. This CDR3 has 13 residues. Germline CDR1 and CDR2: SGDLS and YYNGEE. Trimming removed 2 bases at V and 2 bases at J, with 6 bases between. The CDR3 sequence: CASSVDHTDTQYF. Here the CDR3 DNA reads TGTGCCAGCAGCGTTGACCACACAGATACGCAGTATTTT.

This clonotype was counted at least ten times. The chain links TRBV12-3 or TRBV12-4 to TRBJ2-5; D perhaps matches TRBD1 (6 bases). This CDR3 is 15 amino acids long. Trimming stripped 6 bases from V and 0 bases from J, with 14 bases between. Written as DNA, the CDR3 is TGTGCCAGCAGACTCCCAGGGGCATACCAAGAGACCCAGTACTTC. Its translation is CASRLPGAYQETQYF.

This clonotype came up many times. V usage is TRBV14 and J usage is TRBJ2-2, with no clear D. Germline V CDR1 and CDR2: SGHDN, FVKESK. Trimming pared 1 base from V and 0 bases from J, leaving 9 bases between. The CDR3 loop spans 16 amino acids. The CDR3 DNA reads TGTGCCAGCAGCCAAGTTCCGCGGTCGAACACCGGGGAGCTGTTTTTT. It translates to CASSQVPRSNTGELFF.

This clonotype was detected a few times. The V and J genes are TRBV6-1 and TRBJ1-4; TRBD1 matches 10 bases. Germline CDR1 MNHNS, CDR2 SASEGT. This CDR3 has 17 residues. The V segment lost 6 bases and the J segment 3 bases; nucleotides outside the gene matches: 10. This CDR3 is CASSTGQGLLPNEKLFF. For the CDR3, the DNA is TGTGCCAGCAGCACGGGACAGGGGTTACTCCCTAATGAAAAACTGTTTTTT.

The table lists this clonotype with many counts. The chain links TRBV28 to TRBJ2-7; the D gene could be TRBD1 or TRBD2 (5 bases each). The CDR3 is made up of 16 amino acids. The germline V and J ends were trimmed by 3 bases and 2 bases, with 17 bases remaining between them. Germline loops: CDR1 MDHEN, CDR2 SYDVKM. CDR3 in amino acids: CASSLTGPIFTYEQYF. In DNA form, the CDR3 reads TGTGCCAGCAGTTTGACGGGACCGATCTTTACCTACGAGCAGTACTTC. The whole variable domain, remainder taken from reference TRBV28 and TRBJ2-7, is DVKVTQSSRYLVKRTGEKVFLECVQDMDHENMFWYRQDPGLGLRLIYFSYDVKMKEKGDIPEGYSVSREKKERFSLILESASTNQTSMYLCASSLTGPIFTYEQYFGPGTRLTVT.

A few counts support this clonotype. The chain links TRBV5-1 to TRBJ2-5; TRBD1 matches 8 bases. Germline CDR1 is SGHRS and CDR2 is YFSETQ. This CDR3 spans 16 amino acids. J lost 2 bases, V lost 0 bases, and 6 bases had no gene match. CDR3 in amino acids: CASSLGPNRGQETQYF. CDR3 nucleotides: TGCGCCAGCAGCTTGGGGCCTAACAGGGGGCAAGAGACCCAGTACTTC.

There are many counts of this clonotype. CDR3 in DNA: TGTGCCAGCAGCCAAGACTCCGGGACTAGCGGGAATAATGAGCAGTTCTTC. Amino acid sequence: CASSQDSGTSGNNEQFF. This chain connects TRBV3-1 to TRBJ2-1; TRBD2 matches at 13 bases. Per the germline V gene, CDR1 is LGHDT and CDR2 is YNNKEL (reference sequence). The CDR3 loop spans 17 amino acids. V was clipped by 0 bases and J by 7 bases; unmatched bases: 6.

CDR3 nucleotides: TGCGCCAGCAGCTTACAGGGCCCTGGTCCCTACGAGCAGTACTTC. Its translation is CASSLQGPGPYEQYF. This chain uses TRBV5-1 with TRBJ2-7; tentative D call: TRBD1 (6 bases). The V end was cut by 2 bases, the J end by 2 bases, with 14 bases between. From germline, CDR1 is SGHRS and CDR2 YFSETQ. CDR3 size: 15 residues. Full variable domain (outside the CDR3, taken from reference TRBV5-1 and TRBJ2-7): KAGVTQTPRYLIKTRGQQVTLSCSPISGHRSVSWYQQTPGQGLQFLFEYFSETQRNKGNFPGRFSGRQFSNSRSEMNVSTLELGDSALYLCASSLQGPGPYEQYFGPGTRLTVT.

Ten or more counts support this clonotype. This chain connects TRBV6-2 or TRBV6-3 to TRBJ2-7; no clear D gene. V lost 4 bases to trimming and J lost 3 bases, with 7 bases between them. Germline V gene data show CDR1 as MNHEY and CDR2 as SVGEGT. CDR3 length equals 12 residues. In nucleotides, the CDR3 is TGTGCCAGCAGTTTCACTAACTACGAGCAGTACTTC. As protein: CASSFTNYEQYF.

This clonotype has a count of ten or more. The DNA of the CDR3 is TGCGCCAGCAGCTTTAGTCCCTACAATGAGCAGTTCTTC. It specifies CASSFSPYNEQFF. The chain has TRBV5-1 and TRBJ2-1, with no clear D. The CDR3 spans 13 residues. Germline V gives CDR1 SGHRS, CDR2 YFSETQ. V lost 2 bases and J 2 bases, leaving 5 bases between the germline ends.

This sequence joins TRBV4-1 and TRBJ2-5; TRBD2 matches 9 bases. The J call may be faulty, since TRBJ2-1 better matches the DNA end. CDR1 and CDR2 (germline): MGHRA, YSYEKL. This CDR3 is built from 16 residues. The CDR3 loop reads CASSQRLAAGSNEQFF. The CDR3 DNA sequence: TGCGCCAGCAGCCAAAGACTAGCGGCAGGCTCGAATGAGCAGTTCTTC.

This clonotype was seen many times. DNA for the CDR3: TGTGCCAGCTCACCACCGACGGATAGCAATCAGCCCCAGCATTTT. This encodes CASSPPTDSNQPQHF. The chain employs TRBV18 and TRBJ1-5; no clear D. The V gene lost 0 bases and the J gene lost 0 bases, with 6 bases spanning the gap. The CDR3 is 15 residues long. Germline V gene data show CDR1 as KGHSH and CDR2 as LQKENI.

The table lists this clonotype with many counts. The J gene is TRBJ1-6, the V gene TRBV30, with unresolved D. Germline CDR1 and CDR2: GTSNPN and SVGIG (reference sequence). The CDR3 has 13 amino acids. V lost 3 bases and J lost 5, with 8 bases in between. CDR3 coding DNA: TGTGCCTGGAGGGAACCACATAATTCACCCCTCCACTTT. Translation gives CAWREPHNSPLHF.

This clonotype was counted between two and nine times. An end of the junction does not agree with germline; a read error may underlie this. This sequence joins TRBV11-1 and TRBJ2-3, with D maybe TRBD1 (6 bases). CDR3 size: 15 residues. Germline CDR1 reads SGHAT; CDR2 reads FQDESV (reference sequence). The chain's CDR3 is CASSFGQGKTDTKYF. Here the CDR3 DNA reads TGTGCCAGCAGCTTCGGGCAGGGGAAGACAGATACGAAGTATTTT.

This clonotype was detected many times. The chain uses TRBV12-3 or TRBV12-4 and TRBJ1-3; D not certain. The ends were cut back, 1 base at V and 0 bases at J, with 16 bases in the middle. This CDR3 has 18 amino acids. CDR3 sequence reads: CASSLDVWFDNSGNTIYF. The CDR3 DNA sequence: TGTGCCAGCAGTTTAGACGTTTGGTTCGACAACTCTGGAAACACCATATATTTT.

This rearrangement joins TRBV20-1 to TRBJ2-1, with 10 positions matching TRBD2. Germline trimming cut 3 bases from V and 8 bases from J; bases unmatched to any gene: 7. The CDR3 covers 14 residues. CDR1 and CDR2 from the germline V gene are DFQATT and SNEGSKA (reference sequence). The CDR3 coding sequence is TGCAGTGCTAGTACTCTAGCGGGAGTGGATGAGCAGTTCTTC. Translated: CSASTLAGVDEQFF.

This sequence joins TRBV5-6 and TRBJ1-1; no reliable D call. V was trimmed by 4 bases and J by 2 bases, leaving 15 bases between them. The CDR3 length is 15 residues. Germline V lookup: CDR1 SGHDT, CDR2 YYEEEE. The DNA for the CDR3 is TGTGCCAGCAGCCTCCCCGTAGACACAAACACTGAAGCTTTCTTT. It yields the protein CASSLPVDTNTEAFF. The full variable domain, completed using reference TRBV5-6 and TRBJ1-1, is DAGVTQSPTHLIKTRGQQVTLRCSPKSGHDTVSWYQQALGQGPQFIFQYYEEEERQRGNFPDRFSGHQFPNYSSELNVNALLLGDSALYLCASSLPVDTNTEAFFGQGTRLTVV.